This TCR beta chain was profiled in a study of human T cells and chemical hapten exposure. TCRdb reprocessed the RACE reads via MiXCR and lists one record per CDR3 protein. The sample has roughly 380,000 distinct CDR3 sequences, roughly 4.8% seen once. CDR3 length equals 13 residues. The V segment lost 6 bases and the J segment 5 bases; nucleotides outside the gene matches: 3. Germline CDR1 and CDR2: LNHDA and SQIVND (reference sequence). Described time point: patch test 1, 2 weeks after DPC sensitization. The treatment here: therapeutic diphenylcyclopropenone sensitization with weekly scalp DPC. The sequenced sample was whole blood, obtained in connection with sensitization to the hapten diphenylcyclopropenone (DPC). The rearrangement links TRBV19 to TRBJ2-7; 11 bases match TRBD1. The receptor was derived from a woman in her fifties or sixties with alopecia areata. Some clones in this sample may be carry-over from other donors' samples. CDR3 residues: CASRGTGGHEQYF. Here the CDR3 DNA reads TGTGCCAGTAGGGGGACAGGGGGACACGAGCAGTACTTC.